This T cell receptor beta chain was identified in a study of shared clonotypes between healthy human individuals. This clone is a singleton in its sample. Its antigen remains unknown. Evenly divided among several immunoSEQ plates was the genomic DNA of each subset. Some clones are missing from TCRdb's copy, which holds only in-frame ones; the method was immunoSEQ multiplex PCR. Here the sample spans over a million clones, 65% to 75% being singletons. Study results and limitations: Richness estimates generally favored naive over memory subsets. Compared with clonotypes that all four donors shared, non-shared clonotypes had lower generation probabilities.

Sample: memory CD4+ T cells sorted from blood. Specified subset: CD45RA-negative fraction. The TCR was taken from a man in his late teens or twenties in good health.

The CDR3 loop is CASSYARTGRRGYTF. CDR3 sequence (DNA): TGTGCCAGCAGTTACGCACGGACAGGGCGTCGAGGCTACACCTTC. The chain recombines TRBV6-5 with TRBJ1-2; TRBD1 matches 8 bases. The CDR3 totals 15 residues. V lost 2 bases to trimming and J lost 8 bases; unmatched junction nucleotides: 10. Germline V lookup: CDR1 MNHEY, CDR2 SVGAGI.